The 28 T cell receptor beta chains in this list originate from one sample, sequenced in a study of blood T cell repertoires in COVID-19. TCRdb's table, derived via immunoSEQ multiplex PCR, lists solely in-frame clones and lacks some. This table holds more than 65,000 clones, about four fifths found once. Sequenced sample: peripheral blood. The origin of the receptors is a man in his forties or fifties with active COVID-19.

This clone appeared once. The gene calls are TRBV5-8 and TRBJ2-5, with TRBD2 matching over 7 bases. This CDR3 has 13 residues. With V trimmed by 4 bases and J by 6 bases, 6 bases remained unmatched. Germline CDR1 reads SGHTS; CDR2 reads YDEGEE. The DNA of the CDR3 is TGTGCCAGCAGCCTGGGACTATCAAAGACCCAGTACTTC. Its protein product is CASSLGLSKTQYF.

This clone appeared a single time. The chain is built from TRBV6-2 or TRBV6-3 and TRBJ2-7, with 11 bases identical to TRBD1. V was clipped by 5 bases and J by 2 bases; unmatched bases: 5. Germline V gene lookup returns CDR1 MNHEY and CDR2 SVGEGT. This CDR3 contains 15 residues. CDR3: CASSAPGQGAYEQYF. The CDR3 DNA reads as TGTGCCAGCAGTGCCCCGGGACAGGGGGCCTACGAGCAGTACTTC.

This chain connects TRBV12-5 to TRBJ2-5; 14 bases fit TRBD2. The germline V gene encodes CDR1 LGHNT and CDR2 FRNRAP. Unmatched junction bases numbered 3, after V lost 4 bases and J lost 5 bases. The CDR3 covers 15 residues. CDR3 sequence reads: CASGSGTSGSETQYF. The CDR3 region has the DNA TGTGCTAGTGGTTCGGGGACTAGCGGGAGTGAGACCCAGTACTTC.

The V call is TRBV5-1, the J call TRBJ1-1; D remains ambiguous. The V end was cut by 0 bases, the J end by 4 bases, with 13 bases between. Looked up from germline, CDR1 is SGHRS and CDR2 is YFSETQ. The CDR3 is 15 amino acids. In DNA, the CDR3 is TGCGCCAGCAGCTTGGACGTGGGCGAGGGCACTGAAGCTTTCTTT. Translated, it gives CASSLDVGEGTEAFF. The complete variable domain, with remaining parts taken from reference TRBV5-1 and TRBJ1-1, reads KAGVTQTPRYLIKTRGQQVTLSCSPISGHRSVSWYQQTPGQGLQFLFEYFSETQRNKGNFPGRFSGRQFSNSRSEMNVSTLELGDSALYLCASSLDVGEGTEAFFGQGTRLTVV.

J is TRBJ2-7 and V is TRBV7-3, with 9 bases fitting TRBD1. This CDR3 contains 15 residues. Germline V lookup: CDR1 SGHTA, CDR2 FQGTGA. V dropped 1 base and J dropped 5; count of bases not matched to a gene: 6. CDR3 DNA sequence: TGTGCCAGCAGCTTAAACAGGGGGCTGGTTGACGAGCAGTACTTC. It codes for CASSLNRGLVDEQYF.

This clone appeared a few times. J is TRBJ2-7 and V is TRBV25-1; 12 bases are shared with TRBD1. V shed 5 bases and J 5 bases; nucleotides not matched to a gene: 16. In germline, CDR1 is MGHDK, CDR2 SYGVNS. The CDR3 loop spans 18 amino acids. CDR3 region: CASSRGDRGLRSMNEQYF. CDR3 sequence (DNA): TGTGCCAGCAGTAGAGGGGACAGGGGGCTTCGTTCCATGAACGAGCAGTACTTC.

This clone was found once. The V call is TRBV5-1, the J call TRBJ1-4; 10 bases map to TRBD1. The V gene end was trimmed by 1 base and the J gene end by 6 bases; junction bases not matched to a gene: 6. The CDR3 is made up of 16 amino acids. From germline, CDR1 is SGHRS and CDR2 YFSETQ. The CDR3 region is CASSLSPGTGDEKLFF. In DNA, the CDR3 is TGCGCCAGCAGCTTGTCCCCAGGGACAGGGGATGAAAAACTGTTTTTT.

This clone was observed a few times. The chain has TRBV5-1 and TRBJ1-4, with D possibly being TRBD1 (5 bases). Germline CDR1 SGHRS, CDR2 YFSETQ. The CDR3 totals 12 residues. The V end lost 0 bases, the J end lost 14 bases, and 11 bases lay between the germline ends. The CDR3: CASSLDQGGLFF. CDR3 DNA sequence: TGCGCCAGCAGCTTGGATCAGGGTGGGCTGTTTTTT.

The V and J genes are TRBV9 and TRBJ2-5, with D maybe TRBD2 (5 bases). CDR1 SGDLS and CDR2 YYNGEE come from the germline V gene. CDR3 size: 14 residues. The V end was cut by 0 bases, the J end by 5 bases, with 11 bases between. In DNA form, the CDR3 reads TGTGCCAGCAGCGTAGTTGAGGGTGGGGAGACCCAGTACTTC. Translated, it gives CASSVVEGGETQYF. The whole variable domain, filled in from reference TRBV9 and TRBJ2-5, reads DSGVTQTPKHLITATGQRVTLRCSPRSGDLSVYWYQQSLDQGLQFLIQYYNGEERAKGNILERFSAQQFPDLHSELNLSSLELGDSALYFCASSVVEGGETQYFGPGTRLLVL.

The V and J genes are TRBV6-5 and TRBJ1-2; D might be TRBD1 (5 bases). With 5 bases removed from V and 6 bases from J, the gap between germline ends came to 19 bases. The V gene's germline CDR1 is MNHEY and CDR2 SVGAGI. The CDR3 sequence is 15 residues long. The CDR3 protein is CASSLTSDSWHGYTF. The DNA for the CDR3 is TGTGCCAGCAGTCTAACCTCCGACAGCTGGCATGGCTACACCTTC.

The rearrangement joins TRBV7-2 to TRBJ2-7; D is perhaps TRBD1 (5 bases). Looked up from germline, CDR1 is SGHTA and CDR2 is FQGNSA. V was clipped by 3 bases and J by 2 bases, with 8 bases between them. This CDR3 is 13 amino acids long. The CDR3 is CASSLDIAYEQYF. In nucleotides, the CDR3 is TGTGCCAGCAGCTTGGACATTGCCTACGAGCAGTACTTC.

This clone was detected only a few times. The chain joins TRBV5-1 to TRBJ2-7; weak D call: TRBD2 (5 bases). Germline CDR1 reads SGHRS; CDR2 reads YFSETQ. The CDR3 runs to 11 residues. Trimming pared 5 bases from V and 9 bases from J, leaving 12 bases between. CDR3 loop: CASSNYEGQYF. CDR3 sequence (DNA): TGCGCCAGCAGTAACTATGAGGGGCAGTACTTC.

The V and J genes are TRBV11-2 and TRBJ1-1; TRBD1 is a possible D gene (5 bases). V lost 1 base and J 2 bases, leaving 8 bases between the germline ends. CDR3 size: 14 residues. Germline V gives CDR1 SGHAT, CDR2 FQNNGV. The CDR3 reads CASSLGGHNTEAFF. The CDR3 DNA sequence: TGTGCCAGCAGCTTAGGGGGCCATAACACTGAAGCTTTCTTT.

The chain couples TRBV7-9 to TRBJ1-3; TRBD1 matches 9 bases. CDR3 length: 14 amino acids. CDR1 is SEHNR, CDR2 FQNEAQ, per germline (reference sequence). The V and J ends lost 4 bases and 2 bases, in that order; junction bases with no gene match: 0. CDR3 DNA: TGTGCCAGCAGCTGGACAGGGGCTGGAAACACCATATATTTT. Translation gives CASSWTGAGNTIYF.

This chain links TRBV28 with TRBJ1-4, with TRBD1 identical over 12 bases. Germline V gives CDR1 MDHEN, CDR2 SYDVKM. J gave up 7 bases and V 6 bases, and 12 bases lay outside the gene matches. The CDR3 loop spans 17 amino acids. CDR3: CASSEPGQGARSEKLFF. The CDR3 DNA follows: TGTGCCAGCAGCGAACCGGGACAGGGGGCTCGGAGTGAAAAACTGTTTTTT.

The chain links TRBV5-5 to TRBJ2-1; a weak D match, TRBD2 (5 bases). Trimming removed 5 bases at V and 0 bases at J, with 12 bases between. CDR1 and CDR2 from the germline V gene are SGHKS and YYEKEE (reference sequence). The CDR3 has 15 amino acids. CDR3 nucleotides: TGTGCCAGCAGTTTATCCAGCGGCTCCTACAATGAGCAGTTCTTC. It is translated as CASSLSSGSYNEQFF.

CDR3 in amino acids: CASSLVDRDDEAFF. Written as DNA, the CDR3 is TGTGCCAGCAGCTTAGTCGACAGGGATGATGAAGCTTTCTTT. This chain joins TRBV11-2 and TRBJ1-1; 7 bases align to TRBD1. CDR3 size: 14 residues. Germline V gene lookup returns CDR1 SGHAT and CDR2 FQNNGV. V was pared by 1 base and J by 7 bases, with 6 bases of the junction left unmatched.

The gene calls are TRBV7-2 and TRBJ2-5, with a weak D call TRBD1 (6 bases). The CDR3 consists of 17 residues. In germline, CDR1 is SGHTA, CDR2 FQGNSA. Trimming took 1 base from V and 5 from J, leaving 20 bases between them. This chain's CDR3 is CASSLGPRDNKGETQYF. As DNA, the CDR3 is TGTGCCAGCAGCTTAGGACCTCGGGACAACAAAGGGGAGACCCAGTACTTC. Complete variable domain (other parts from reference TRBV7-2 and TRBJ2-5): GAGVSQSPSNKVTEKGKDVELRCDPISGHTALYWYRQSLGQGLEFLIYFQGNSAPDKSGLPSDRFSAERTGGSVSTLTIQRTQQEDSAVYLCASSLGPRDNKGETQYFGPGTRLLVL.

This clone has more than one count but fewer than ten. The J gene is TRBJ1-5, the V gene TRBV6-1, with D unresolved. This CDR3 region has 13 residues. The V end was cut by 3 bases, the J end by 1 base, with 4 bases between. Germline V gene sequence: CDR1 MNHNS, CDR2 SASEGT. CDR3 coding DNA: TGTGCCAGCAGTGAGCAGAGCAATCAGCCCCAGCATTTT. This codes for CASSEQSNQPQHF.

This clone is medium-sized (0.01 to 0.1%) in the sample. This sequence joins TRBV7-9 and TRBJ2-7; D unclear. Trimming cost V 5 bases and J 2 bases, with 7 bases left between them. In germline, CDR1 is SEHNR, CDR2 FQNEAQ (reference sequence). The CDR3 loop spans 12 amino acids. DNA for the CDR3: TGTGCCAGCAGCGGGCTCACCTACGAGCAGTACTTC. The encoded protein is CASSGLTYEQYF.

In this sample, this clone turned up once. In nucleotides, the CDR3 is TGCGCCAGCAGCTCCGGGGAACAACAGAATAACTATGGCTACACCTTC. Its translation: CASSSGEQQNNYGYTF. V usage is TRBV5-1 and J usage is TRBJ1-2; D gene unclear. Trimming removed 3 bases from V and 1 base from J, with 16 bases in between. The CDR3 length is 16 residues. Germline V gene data show CDR1 as SGHRS and CDR2 as YFSETQ.

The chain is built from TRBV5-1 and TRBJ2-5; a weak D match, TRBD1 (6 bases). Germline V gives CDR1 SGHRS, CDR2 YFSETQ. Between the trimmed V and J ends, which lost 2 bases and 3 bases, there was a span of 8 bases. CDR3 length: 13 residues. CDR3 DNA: TGCGCCAGCAGCTTCAACAGGGAAGAGACCCAGTACTTC. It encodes CASSFNREETQYF.

CDR3 nucleotide sequence: TGTGCCAGCAGCCAGGGGGGTAACTATGGCTACACCTTC. Translating it yields CASSQGGNYGYTF. The chain links TRBV3-1 (or the pseudogene TRBV3-2) to TRBJ1-2, with D perhaps matching TRBD1 (5 bases). V was trimmed by 3 bases and J by 1 base, leaving 6 bases between them. Germline V CDR1 and CDR2: LGHDT, YNNKEL (reference sequence). CDR3 length: 13 amino acids.

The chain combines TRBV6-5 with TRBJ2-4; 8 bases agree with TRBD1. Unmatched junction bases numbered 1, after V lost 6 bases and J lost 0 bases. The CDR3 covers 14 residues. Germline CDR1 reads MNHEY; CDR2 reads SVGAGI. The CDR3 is CASSRGLAKNIQYF. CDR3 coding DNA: TGTGCCAGCAGCAGGGGGCTAGCCAAAAACATTCAGTACTTC.

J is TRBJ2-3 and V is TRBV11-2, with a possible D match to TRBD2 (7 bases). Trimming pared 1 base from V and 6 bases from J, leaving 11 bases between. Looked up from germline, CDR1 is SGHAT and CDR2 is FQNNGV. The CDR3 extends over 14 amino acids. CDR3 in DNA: TGTGCCAGCAGCTTAGGGGGGGGGCCGGATACGCAGTATTTT. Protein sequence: CASSLGGGPDTQYF.

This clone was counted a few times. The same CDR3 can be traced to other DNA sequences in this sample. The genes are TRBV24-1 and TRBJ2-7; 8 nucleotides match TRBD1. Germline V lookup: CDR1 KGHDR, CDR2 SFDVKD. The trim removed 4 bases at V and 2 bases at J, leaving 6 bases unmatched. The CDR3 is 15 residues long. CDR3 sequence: CATSDPRDRTYEQYF. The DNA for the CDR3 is TGTGCCACCAGTGACCCCCGGGACAGGACCTACGAGCAGTACTTC.

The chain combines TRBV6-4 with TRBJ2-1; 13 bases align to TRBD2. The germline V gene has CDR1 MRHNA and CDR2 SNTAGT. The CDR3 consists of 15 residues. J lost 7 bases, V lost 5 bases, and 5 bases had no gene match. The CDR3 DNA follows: TGTGCCAGCAGTCCTGGGACTAGCGGGGCTAATGAGCAGTTCTTC. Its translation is CASSPGTSGANEQFF.

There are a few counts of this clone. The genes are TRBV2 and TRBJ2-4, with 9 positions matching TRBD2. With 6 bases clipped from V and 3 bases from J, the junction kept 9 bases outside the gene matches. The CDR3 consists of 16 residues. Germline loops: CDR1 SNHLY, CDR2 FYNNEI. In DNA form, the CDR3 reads TGTGCCAGCAGGGCGACTCTAGCGGGGTACAAAAACATTCAGTACTTC. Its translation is CASRATLAGYKNIQYF.